A selection of T cell receptor beta chains follows, all from one sample in a study of blood T cell repertoires in COVID-19. TCRdb's copy holds only in-frame clones and misses some; the assay was immunoSEQ multiplex PCR. The table has a few hundred thousand clones, roughly 80% seen once. Input material: peripheral blood. All receptors come from a man aged 55 to 70 who had recovered from COVID-19. Each CDR3 is given with its conserved first and last residue. A D gene is named only where the DNA matches it firmly. A clone size is listed for some rows: how often the clone was seen (once, few, many), or a class if it is expanded.

clone_size d_call j_call v_call cdr3_aa cdr3_nt
NA TRBD2 TRBJ2-1 TRBV3-1/TRBV3-2 CASSPGTSGSKEQFF TGTGCCAGCAGCCCCGGGACTAGCGGGAGTAAGGAGCAGTTCTTC
NA TRBD2 TRBJ2-1 TRBV7-9 CASSPTRGVAGDNEQFF TGTGCCAGCAGCCCCACGCGGGGGGTAGCGGGAGACAATGAGCAGTTCTTC
NA NA TRBJ2-1 TRBV20-1 CSAHRVGEQFF TGCAGTGCGCACAGGGTCGGTGAGCAGTTCTTC
NA NA TRBJ1-6 TRBV3-1/TRBV3-2 CASSQGDARGASPLHF TGTGCCAGCAGCCAAGGCGACGCCCGTGGGGCTTCACCCCTCCACTTT
NA TRBD1 TRBJ1-5 TRBV30 CAWSGGDSPNQPQHF TGTGCCTGGAGTGGCGGGGACAGCCCCAATCAGCCCCAGCATTTT
NA NA TRBJ2-3 TRBV4-2 CASSQPGSTDTQYF TGTGCCAGCAGCCAACCGGGGTCCACAGATACGCAGTATTTT
NA TRBD1 TRBJ1-5 TRBV28 CASSLNRGTGQPQHF TGTGCCAGCAGTTTAAACAGGGGGACGGGTCAGCCCCAGCATTTT
once TRBD1 TRBJ1-5 TRBV27 CASPLAGQGADQPQHF TGTGCCAGCCCCCTTGCCGGACAGGGGGCAGATCAGCCCCAGCATTTT
NA NA TRBJ1-2 TRBV5-1 CASSLGGGPGYTF TGCGCCAGCAGCTTGGGTGGGGGCCCGGGCTACACCTTC
NA NA TRBJ2-1 TRBV2 CATAKETSPSSEQFF TGTGCCACCGCAAAAGAGACTTCCCCGTCGAGTGAGCAGTTCTTC
NA NA TRBJ1-2 TRBV30 CAWRQAGTIGYTF TGTGCCTGGAGGCAAGCTGGGACAATAGGCTACACCTTC
NA TRBD1 TRBJ2-7 TRBV30 CASGQGTYEQYF TGTGCCTCGGGACAGGGAACATACGAGCAGTACTTC
NA NA TRBJ1-2 TRBV28 CASSLSPGVGLDGYTF TGTGCCAGCAGTTTGTCCCCGGGGGTAGGGTTGGATGGCTACACCTTC
NA NA TRBJ2-2 TRBV10-2 CASSRGLQLGGELFF TGCGCCAGCAGTAGGGGACTCCAACTCGGCGGGGAGCTGTTTTTT
NA TRBD1 TRBJ2-3 TRBV7-9 CASSSDRGLTDTQYF TGTGCCAGCAGCTCGGACAGGGGGCTAACAGATACGCAGTATTTT
NA TRBD2 TRBJ2-3 TRBV18 CASSQGVGLAGTDTQYF TGTGCCAGCTCACAAGGAGTGGGACTAGCGGGCACAGATACGCAGTATTTT
NA TRBD2 TRBJ2-7 TRBV6-5 CASTPPGGNEQYF TGTGCCAGCACTCCCCCGGGAGGGAACGAGCAGTACTTC
NA TRBD1 TRBJ1-5 TRBV19 CASSGQGHQPQHF TGTGCCAGTAGTGGACAGGGACATCAGCCCCAGCATTTT
NA NA TRBJ2-2 TRBV19 CASWERLTGELFF TGTGCCAGTTGGGAGAGGTTGACCGGGGAGCTGTTTTTT
NA NA TRBJ1-1 TRBV4-2 CASSPVGGRGGTEAFF TGTGCCAGCAGCCCAGTGGGAGGGCGGGGCGGCACTGAAGCTTTCTTT
NA NA TRBJ1-2 TRBV29-1 CSVEDLHGGSGYTF TGCAGCGTTGAAGATCTTCACGGGGGTTCGGGCTACACCTTC
NA TRBD2 TRBJ2-2 TRBV28 CASSYPGLTTGELFF TGTGCCAGCAGTTACCCGGGACTAACAACCGGGGAGCTGTTTTTT
NA NA TRBJ2-2 TRBV4-1 CASSQDLTYANTGELFF TGCGCCAGCAGCCAAGATCTGACATACGCGAACACCGGGGAGCTGTTTTTT
NA TRBD2 TRBJ2-7 TRBV7-2 CASSLAAGGPQYF TGTGCCAGCAGCTTGGCCGCGGGAGGGCCGCAGTACTTC
NA TRBD1 TRBJ2-3 TRBV5-1 CASSQTPQGSSTDTQYF TGCGCCAGCAGCCAAACCCCACAGGGGTCTAGCACAGATACGCAGTATTTT
NA NA TRBJ1-1 TRBV15 CATSRQGRTEAFF TGTGCCACCAGCAGACAGGGGCGCACTGAAGCTTTCTTT
NA TRBD1 TRBJ2-7 TRBV2 CASSAAGGYYDEQYF TGTGCCAGCAGTGCTGCAGGGGGATATTACGACGAGCAGTACTTC
NA NA TRBJ2-1 TRBV6-5 CATSFAGLAANEQFF TGTGCCACCTCATTCGCGGGACTGGCTGCGAATGAGCAGTTCTTC
NA TRBD2 TRBJ2-5 TRBV19 CASSPGTSWQYF TGTGCCAGTAGCCCAGGGACTAGTTGGCAGTACTTC